These 12 T cell receptor beta chains came from one sample sequenced in a study of vaccination and CD4 T cells after COVID-19. No cognate antigen is known for these TCRs. Noted treatment: approximately 10-day PBMC culture with coronavirus spike peptide pools or control peptides (ViraFEST assay). An Oncomine TCR Beta short-read assay was used to sequence the DNA from cultured CD4+ T cells. TCRdb redid the calling of the PCR reads with MiXCR, one entry per CDR3 protein. This sample carries roughly 10,000 distinct CDR3 sequences, 55% to 70% of them seen once, and the ten largest clones take about 7.1%. Material for sequencing was CD4+ T cells from blood, cultured in vitro. These receptors were taken from a human donor who had recovered from COVID-19.

This clonotype was observed a few times. The chain has TRBV2 and TRBJ1-1, with 7 bases matching TRBD1. V lost 4 bases, J lost 3 bases, and 5 bases stayed unmatched. CDR1 and CDR2 from the germline V gene are SNHLY and FYNNEI. The CDR3 runs 14 residues. The CDR3 nucleotides read TGTGCCAGCAGTGGAAACAGGGGTGACACTGAAGCTTTCTTT. Residues: CASSGNRGDTEAFF.

This clonotype is deemed medium-sized. The chain is built from TRBV7-8 and TRBJ2-1, with 9 bases matching TRBD2. The CDR3 has 15 amino acids. Trimming at V came to 5 bases and at J to 4 bases, leaving 6 bases not matched to a gene. The germline V gene has CDR1 SGHVS and CDR2 FQNEAQ. The CDR3 protein is CASSVSGGLYNEQFF. CDR3 bases: TGTGCCAGCAGCGTTAGCGGGGGCCTATACAATGAGCAGTTCTTC.

CDR3 sequence reads: CASSLRRLQAGESRTEAFF. The CDR3 DNA reads TGTGCCAGCAGCTTAAGAAGGTTACAGGCAGGGGAAAGTCGCACTGAAGCTTTCTTT. V and J are TRBV7-2 and TRBJ1-1; D may be TRBD1 (6 bases). Germline-derived CDR1 and CDR2 are SGHTA and FQGNSA. V was trimmed by 2 bases and J by 4 bases, leaving 26 bases between them. This CDR3 comprises 19 residues.

This sequence joins TRBV7-9 and TRBJ2-7; D is unclear. V was cut by 5 bases and J by 6 bases, with 8 bases left in between. CDR3 length: 11 residues. Germline CDR1 SEHNR, CDR2 FQNEAQ (reference sequence). CDR3 in DNA: TGTGCCAGCAGCCACACGGGCGAGCAGTACTTC. Translated: CASSHTGEQYF.

The chain links TRBV2 to TRBJ1-2; 7 bases map to TRBD1. CDR1 is SNHLY, CDR2 FYNNEI, per germline. V gave up 9 bases and J gave up 4 bases; unmatched junction bases: 11. This CDR3 comprises 14 residues. DNA for the CDR3: TGTGCCAGACTCACCGGGACAGATGTCTATGGCTACACCTTC. The encoded protein is CARLTGTDVYGYTF.

V gene TRBV7-2 combines with J gene TRBJ1-2; possible D gene TRBD1, 5 bases. The CDR3 contains 13 residues. Trimming left V 7 bases short and J 4 bases short, with 13 bases between. The germline V gene encodes CDR1 SGHTA and CDR2 FQGNSA. The CDR3 sequence: CASTPTQGYGYTF. For the CDR3, the DNA is TGTGCCAGCACTCCCACCCAGGGCTATGGCTACACCTTC.

This clonotype has just a few counts. The J gene is TRBJ1-2, the V gene TRBV24-1; 7 bases are shared with TRBD1. This CDR3 contains 14 residues. Germline V gene lookup returns CDR1 KGHDR and CDR2 SFDVKD. V was pared by 5 bases and J by 4 bases, with 6 bases of the junction left unmatched. DNA of the CDR3: TGTGCCACCAGTGCCCCGGGACAGACCTATGGCTACACCTTC. It codes for CATSAPGQTYGYTF.

Only a few counts were recorded for this clonotype. This chain uses TRBV30 with TRBJ1-6; D not certain. V lost 1 base and J 7 bases, leaving 8 bases between the germline ends. The CDR3 length is 13 residues. Germline CDR1 is GTSNPN and CDR2 is SVGIG (reference sequence). CDR3 bases: TGTGCCTGGAGTGATACAGCCAATTCACCCCTCCACTTT. This codes for CAWSDTANSPLHF.

The chain combines TRBV24-1 with TRBJ2-3; D is perhaps TRBD1 (6 bases). CDR3 length equals 12 residues. Deletions cut 9 bases from V and 4 bases from J, with 10 bases between. CDR1 is KGHDR, CDR2 SFDVKD, per germline. The CDR3 spells CATSQGSDTQYF. Written as DNA, the CDR3 is TGTGCCACCTCACAGGGTTCAGATACGCAGTATTTT.

This rearrangement joins TRBV20-1 to TRBJ1-5; no reliable D call. CDR1 and CDR2 (germline): DFQATT, SNEGSKA (reference sequence). Trimming removed 2 bases at V and 3 bases at J, with 11 bases between. This CDR3 has 14 amino acids. The CDR3 here is CSARKTGPNQPQHF. The CDR3 region has the DNA TGCAGTGCTAGAAAAACCGGCCCCAATCAGCCCCAGCATTTT.

This sequence joins TRBV23-1 and TRBJ2-7; 10 bases agree with TRBD1. TRBV23-1 is an open reading frame whose function is uncertain. Trimming at V came to 2 bases and at J to 3 bases, leaving 22 bases not matched to a gene. This CDR3 spans 21 amino acids. This CDR3 is CASSQNDYFRDRGQVDYEQYF. CDR3 DNA sequence: TGCGCCAGCAGTCAAAATGACTACTTTCGAGACAGGGGGCAAGTGGACTACGAGCAGTACTTC.

The chain combines TRBV5-6 with TRBJ2-1; D is ambiguous. The CDR3 has 14 amino acids. The V gene lost 4 bases and the J gene lost 7 bases, with 15 bases spanning the gap. The germline CDR1 and CDR2 sequences are SGHDT and YYEEEE. The CDR3: CASSPLGMGNEQFF. DNA of the CDR3: TGTGCCAGCAGCCCCCTCGGAATGGGAAATGAGCAGTTCTTC.